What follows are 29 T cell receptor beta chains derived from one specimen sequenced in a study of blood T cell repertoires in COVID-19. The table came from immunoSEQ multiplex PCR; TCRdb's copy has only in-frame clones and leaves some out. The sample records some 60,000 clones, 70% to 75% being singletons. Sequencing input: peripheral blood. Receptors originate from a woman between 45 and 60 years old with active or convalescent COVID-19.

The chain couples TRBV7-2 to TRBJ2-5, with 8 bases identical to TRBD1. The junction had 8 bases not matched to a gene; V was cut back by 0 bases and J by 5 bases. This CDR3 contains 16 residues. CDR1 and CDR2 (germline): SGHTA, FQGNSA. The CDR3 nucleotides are TGTGCCAGCAGCTTAGCCTTACAGGGGGTCGTGGAGACCCAGTACTTC. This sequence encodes CASSLALQGVVETQYF.

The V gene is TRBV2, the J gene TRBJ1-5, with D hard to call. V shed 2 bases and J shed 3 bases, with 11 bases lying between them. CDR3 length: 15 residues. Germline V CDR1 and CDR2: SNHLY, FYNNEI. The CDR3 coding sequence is TGTGCCAGCAGTGAACGGCAGCGACTCAATCAGCCCCAGCATTTT. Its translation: CASSERQRLNQPQHF.

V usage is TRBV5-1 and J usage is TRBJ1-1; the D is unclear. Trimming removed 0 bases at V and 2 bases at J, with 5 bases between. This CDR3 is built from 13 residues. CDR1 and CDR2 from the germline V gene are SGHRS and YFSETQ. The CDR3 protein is CASSLDSNTEAFF. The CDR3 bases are TGCGCCAGCAGCTTGGACAGCAACACTGAAGCTTTCTTT.

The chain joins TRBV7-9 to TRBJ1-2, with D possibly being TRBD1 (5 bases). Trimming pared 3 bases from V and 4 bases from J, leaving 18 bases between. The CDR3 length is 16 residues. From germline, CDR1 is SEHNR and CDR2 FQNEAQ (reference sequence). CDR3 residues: CASSLGRPGGVYGYTF. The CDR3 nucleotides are TGTGCCAGCAGCTTGGGGCGTCCGGGCGGAGTCTATGGCTACACCTTC. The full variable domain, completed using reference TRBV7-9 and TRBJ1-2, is DTGVSQNPRHKITKRGQNVTFRCDPISEHNRLYWYRQTLGQGPEFLTYFQNEAQLEKSRLLSDRFSAERPKGSFSTLEIQRTEQGDSAMYLCASSLGRPGGVYGYTFGSGTRLTVV.

CDR3 in DNA: TGTGCCAGCAGCCAGGGGACTAGCGGGCGGCGGAGCTCCTACAATGAGCAGTTCTTC. Its protein is CASSQGTSGRRSSYNEQFF. The V gene is TRBV4-2, the J gene TRBJ2-1; 12 bases are shared with TRBD2. Germline CDR1 is LGHNA and CDR2 is YNFKEQ. This CDR3 region has 19 residues. After removal of 3 bases from V and 0 bases from J, the junction contained 9 bases not matched to a gene.

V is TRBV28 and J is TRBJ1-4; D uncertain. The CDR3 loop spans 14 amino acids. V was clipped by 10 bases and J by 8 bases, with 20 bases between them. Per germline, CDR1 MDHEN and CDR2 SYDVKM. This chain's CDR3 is CATEPDRVPEKLFF. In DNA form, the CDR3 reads TGTGCCACCGAACCTGATAGAGTTCCGGAAAAACTGTTTTTT.

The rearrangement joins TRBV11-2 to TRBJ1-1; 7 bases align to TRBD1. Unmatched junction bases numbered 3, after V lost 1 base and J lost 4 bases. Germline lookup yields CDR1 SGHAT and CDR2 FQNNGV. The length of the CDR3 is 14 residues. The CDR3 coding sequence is TGTGCCAGCAGCTTAGGGACAGGATCCACTGAAGCTTTCTTT. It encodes CASSLGTGSTEAFF.

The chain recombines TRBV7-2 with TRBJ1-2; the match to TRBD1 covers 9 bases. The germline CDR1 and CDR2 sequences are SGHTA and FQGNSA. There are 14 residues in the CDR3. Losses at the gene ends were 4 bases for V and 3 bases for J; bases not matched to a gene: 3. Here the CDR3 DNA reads TGTGCCAGCAGCTATGACAGGGGGTACTATGGCTACACCTTC. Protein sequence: CASSYDRGYYGYTF.

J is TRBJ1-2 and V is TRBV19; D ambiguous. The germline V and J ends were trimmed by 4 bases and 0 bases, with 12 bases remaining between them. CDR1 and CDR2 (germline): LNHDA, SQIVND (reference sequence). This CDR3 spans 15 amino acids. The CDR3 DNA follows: TGTGCCAGTAGTAGGGAGGCAGACCCTAACTATGGCTACACCTTC. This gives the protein CASSREADPNYGYTF. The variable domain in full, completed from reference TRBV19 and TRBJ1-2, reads DGGITQSPKYLFRKEGQNVTLSCEQNLNHDAMYWYRQDPGQGLRLIYYSQIVNDFQKGDIAEGYSVSREKKESFPLTVTSAQKNPTAFYLCASSREADPNYGYTFGSGTRLTVV.

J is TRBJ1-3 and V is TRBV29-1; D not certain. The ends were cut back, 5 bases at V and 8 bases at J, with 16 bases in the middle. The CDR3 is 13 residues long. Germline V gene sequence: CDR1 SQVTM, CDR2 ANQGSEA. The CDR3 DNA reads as TGCAGCGTTTCGTCAGCGGGCGAGTACACCATATATTTT. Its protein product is CSVSSAGEYTIYF.

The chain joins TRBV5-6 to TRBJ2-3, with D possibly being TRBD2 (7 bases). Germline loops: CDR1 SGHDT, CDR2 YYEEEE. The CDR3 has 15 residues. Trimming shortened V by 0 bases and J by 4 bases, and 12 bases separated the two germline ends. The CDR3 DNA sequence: TGTGCCAGCAGCTTGGCAAGGGAGGGGGCAGATACGCAGTATTTT. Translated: CASSLAREGADTQYF.

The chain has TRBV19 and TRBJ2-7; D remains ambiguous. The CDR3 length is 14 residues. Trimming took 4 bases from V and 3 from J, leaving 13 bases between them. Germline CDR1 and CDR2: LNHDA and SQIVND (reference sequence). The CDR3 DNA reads TGTGCCAGTAGTAGGAGTCAGATTTTCTACGAGCAGTACTTC. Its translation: CASSRSQIFYEQYF.

The CDR3 is CASSPQGQGGPQYF. The CDR3 coding sequence is TGTGCCAGCTCACCTCAAGGACAGGGAGGTCCCCAGTACTTC. The rearrangement joins TRBV18 to TRBJ2-5, with 8 bases fitting TRBD1. This CDR3 has 14 residues. The V segment lost 3 bases and the J segment 9 bases; nucleotides outside the gene matches: 9. From germline, CDR1 is KGHSH and CDR2 LQKENI. The variable domain in full, with the rest retrieved from reference TRBV18 and TRBJ2-5, is NAGVMQNPRHLVRRRGQEARLRCSPMKGHSHVYWYRQLPEEGLKFMVYLQKENIIDESGMPKERFSAEFPKEGPSILRIQQVVRGDSAAYFCASSPQGQGGPQYFGPGTRLLVL.

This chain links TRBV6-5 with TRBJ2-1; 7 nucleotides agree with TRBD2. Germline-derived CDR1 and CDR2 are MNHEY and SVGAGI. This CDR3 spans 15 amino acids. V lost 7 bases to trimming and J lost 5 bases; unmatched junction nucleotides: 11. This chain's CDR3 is CASIPRGGVNNEQFF. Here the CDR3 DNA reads TGTGCCAGCATCCCCCGTGGGGGGGTTAACAATGAGCAGTTCTTC.

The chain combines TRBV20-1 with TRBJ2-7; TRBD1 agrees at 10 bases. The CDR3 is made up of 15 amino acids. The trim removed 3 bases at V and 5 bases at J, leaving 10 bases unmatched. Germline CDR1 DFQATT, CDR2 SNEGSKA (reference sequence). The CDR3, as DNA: TGCAGTGCTAGTGACAGGGGGCGATCGGAAAACGAGCAGTACTTC. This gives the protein CSASDRGRSENEQYF.

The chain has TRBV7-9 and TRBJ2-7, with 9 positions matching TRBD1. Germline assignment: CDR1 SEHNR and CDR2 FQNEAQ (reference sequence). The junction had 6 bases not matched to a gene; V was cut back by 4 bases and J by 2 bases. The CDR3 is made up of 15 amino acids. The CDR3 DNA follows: TGTGCCAGCAGCTCACCGGGACAGGGCACCTACGAGCAGTACTTC. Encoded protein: CASSSPGQGTYEQYF.

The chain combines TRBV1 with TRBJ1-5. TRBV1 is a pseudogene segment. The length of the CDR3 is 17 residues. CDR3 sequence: CTSSQDPGADSNQPQHF. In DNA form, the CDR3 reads TGCACCAGCAGCCAAGACCCGGGAGCGGATAGCAATCAGCCCCAGCATTTT.

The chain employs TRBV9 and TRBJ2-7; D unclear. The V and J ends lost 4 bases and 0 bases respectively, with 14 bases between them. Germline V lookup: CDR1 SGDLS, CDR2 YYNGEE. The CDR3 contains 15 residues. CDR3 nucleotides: TGTGCCAGCAGCCCTTCAACCGTGAGCTCCTACGAGCAGTACTTC. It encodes CASSPSTVSSYEQYF.

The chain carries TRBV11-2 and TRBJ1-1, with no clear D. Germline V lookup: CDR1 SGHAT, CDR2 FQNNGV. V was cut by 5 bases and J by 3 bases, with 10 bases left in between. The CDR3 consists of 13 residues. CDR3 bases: TGTGCCAGCAGCCTCCGGGTCTACACTGAAGCTTTCTTT. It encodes CASSLRVYTEAFF.

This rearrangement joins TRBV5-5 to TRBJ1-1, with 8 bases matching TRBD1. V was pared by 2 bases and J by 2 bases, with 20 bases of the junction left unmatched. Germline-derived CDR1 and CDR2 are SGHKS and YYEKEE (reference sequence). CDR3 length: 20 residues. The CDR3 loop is CASSFIGRIFPGQENTEAFF. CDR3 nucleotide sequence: TGTGCCAGCAGCTTTATTGGGCGTATCTTTCCGGGACAGGAAAACACTGAAGCTTTCTTT.

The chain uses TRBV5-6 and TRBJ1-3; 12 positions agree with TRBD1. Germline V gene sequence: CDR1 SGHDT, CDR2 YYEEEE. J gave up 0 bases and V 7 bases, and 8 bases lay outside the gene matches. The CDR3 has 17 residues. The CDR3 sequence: CASRGTGGPSSGNTIYF. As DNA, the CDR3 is TGTGCCAGCCGTGGGACAGGGGGCCCTAGCTCTGGAAACACCATATATTTT.

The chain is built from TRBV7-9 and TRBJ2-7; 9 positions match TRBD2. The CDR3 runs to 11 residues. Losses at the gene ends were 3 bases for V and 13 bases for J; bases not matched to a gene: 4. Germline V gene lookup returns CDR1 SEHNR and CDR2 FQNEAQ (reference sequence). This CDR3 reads CASSLAGLAYF. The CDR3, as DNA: TGTGCCAGCAGCTTGGCGGGACTAGCTTACTTC.

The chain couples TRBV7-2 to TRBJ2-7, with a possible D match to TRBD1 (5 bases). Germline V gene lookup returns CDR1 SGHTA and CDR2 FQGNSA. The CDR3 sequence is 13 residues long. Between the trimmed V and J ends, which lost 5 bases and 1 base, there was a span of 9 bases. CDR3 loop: CASSADSSYEQYF. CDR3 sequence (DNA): TGTGCCAGCAGCGCCGACAGTTCCTACGAGCAGTACTTC.

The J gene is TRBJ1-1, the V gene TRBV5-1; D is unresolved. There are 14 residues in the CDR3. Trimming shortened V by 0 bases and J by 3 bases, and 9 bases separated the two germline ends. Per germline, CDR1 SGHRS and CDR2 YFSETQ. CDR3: CASSLVLEDTEAFF. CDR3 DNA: TGCGCCAGCAGCTTGGTCTTAGAGGACACTGAAGCTTTCTTT. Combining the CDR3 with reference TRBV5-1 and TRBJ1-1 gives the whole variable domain KAGVTQTPRYLIKTRGQQVTLSCSPISGHRSVSWYQQTPGQGLQFLFEYFSETQRNKGNFPGRFSGRQFSNSRSEMNVSTLELGDSALYLCASSLVLEDTEAFFGQGTRLTVV.

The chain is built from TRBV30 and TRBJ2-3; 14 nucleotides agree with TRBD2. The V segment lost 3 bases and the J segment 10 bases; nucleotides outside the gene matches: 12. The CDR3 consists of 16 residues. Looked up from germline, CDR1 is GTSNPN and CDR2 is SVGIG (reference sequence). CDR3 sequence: CAWRDPGLAGEGAQYF. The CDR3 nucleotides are TGTGCCTGGAGGGACCCGGGACTAGCGGGAGAAGGCGCGCAGTATTTT.

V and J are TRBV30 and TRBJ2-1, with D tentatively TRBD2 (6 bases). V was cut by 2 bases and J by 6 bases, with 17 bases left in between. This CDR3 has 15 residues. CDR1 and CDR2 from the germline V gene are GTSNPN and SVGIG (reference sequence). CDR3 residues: CAWSIGAGLGNEQFF. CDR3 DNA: TGTGCCTGGAGTATAGGTGCGGGACTGGGCAATGAGCAGTTCTTC.

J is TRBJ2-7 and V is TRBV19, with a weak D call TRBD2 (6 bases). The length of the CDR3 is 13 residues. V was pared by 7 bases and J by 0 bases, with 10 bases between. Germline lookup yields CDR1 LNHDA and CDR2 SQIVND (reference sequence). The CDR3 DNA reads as TGTGCCAGTATCGCCGGGAGCTCCTACGAGCAGTACTTC. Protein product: CASIAGSSYEQYF.

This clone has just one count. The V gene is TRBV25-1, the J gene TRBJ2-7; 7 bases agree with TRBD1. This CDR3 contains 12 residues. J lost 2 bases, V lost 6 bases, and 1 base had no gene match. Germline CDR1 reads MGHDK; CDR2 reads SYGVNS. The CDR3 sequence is CASRGQTYEQYF. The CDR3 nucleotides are TGTGCCAGCAGGGGACAGACCTACGAGCAGTACTTC.

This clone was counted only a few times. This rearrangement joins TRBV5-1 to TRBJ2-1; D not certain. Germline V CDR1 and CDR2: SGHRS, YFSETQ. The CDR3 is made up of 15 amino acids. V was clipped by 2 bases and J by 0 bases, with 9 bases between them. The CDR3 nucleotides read TGCGCCAGCAGCTTAGCGTTCCGCTCCTACAATGAGCAGTTCTTC. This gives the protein CASSLAFRSYNEQFF.